Listed below are T cell receptor beta chains from one sample, sequenced in a study of beta chain features in type 1 diabetes. Sequencing used immunoSEQ multiplex PCR; TCRdb keeps in-frame clones, though not all of them. This table has 600,000 to 750,000 clones, 9.5% to 15% appearing once. Sequencing input: naive CD4+ T cells from blood. The receptor source for this set is a man younger than 45 with type 1 diabetes. Both conserved end residues are part of each CDR3. Each record gives: D gene, V gene, J gene, clone size, CDR3 DNA, CDR3 protein. D genes are given only for firm matches. The size field is filled for only some rows; it gives once, few, many or a size class.

.,TRBV14,TRBJ2-2,.,TGTGCCAGCAGCCTTACCTCCCCTCGACGGAAGAACACCGGGGAGCTGTTTTTT,CASSLTSPRRKNTGELFF
.,TRBV11-2,TRBJ2-7,.,TGTGCCAGCAGCAGCTTATACGAGCAGTACTTC,CASSSLYEQYF
.,TRBV18,TRBJ2-5,.,TGTGCCAGCTCACCAGGGGGATCCCGGGAGACCCAGTACTTC,CASSPGGSRETQYF
.,TRBV4-3,TRBJ1-2,.,TGCGCCAGCTCCACCGTCGTAGCTAACTATGGCTACACCTTC,CASSTVVANYGYTF
TRBD2,TRBV5-4,TRBJ2-2,.,TGTGCCAGCAGCTCCCGTAGCGGGGGGGCGGGCACCGGGGAGCTGTTTTTT,CASSSRSGGAGTGELFF
.,TRBV7-9,TRBJ1-5,.,TGTGCCAGCAGCTTAGATCCCAATCAGCCCCAGCATTTT,CASSLDPNQPQHF
.,TRBV29-1,TRBJ1-4,few,TGCAGCGTTTCCAGTCCTGAACGCGGAGAAAAACTGTTTTTT,CSVSSPERGEKLFF
TRBD1,TRBV7-2,TRBJ2-7,.,TGTGCCAGCAGCTTAGCGCTAGGGGACAGGGGACACGAGCAGTACTTC,CASSLALGDRGHEQYF
.,TRBV10-3,TRBJ2-5,.,TGTGCCATCAGTGCCCTAGGGGCTAGACAAGAGACCCAGTACTTC,CAISALGARQETQYF
.,TRBV5-4,TRBJ1-5,.,TGTGCCAGCAGCGACGACGGGAATCAGCCCCAGCATTTT,CASSDDGNQPQHF
TRBD1,TRBV14,TRBJ1-2,.,TGTGCCAGCAGCCAGATACAGGGGCCTAAGGATGGCTACACCTTC,CASSQIQGPKDGYTF
.,TRBV18,TRBJ2-1,few,TGTGCCAGCTCACCTCCGAGCTCCTACAATGAGCAGTTCTTC,CASSPPSSYNEQFF